This T cell receptor (beta chain) comes out of a study of blood T cell repertoires in COVID-19. This CDR3 region has 13 residues. V was cut by 6 bases and J by 7 bases, with 12 bases left in between. Clones were read by immunoSEQ multiplex PCR, and TCRdb kept only the in-frame ones, dropping some. The top ten clones hold approximately 5% of a sample with roughly 270,000 clones, roughly 80% of them seen once. The source of this sequence is a middle-aged man who had been exposed to COVID-19. The chain couples TRBV12-3 or TRBV12-4 to TRBJ2-2; perhaps TRBD1 as D (6 bases). Sequencing used PBMCs or T cells enriched from blood (not recorded which). CDR3 in amino acids: CASSITGFGELFF. The CDR3 nucleotides are TGTGCCAGCAGCATAACAGGGTTCGGGGAGCTGTTTTTT.